These 6 T cell receptor beta chains came from one sample sequenced in a study of T cell repertoires in cytomegalovirus infection. TCRdb ran MiXCR on the reads and lists one entry per CDR3 protein. The table lists 300,000 to 450,000 distinct CDR3 sequences, 18% of them singletons. Material: PBMCs. The receptors shown here come from a human donor in good health (CMV status not recorded). Some clones in this sample may be carry-over from other donors' samples.

This clonotype was counted ten times or more. The rearrangement joins TRBV4-2 to TRBJ2-1; 7 bases match TRBD2. Trimming took 4 bases from V and 11 from J; bases not matched to a gene: 17. The germline gives CDR1 LGHNA, CDR2 YNFKEQ. The CDR3 length is 16 residues. The CDR3 here is CASSLTSGDYTEKQFF. DNA of the CDR3: TGTGCCAGCAGCCTCACTTCGGGGGACTACACCGAGAAGCAGTTCTTC.

This clonotype appeared a few times. J is TRBJ2-3 and V is TRBV7-9; 7 bases line up with TRBD2. The CDR3 consists of 15 residues. Trimming removed 7 bases from V and 2 bases from J; junction bases left unmatched: 9. Germline V gene lookup returns CDR1 SEHNR and CDR2 FQNEAQ (reference sequence). In DNA form, the CDR3 reads TGTGCCAGCACCGCGGCGGGGAGGGCCACAGATACGCAGTATTTT. Translating it yields CASTAAGRATDTQYF.

In this sample, this clonotype turned up a few times. The chain couples TRBV29-1 to TRBJ2-7; D is undetermined. The CDR3 contains 13 residues. CDR1 and CDR2 (germline): SQVTM, ANQGSEA. The V and J ends lost 4 bases and 0 bases respectively, with 10 bases between them. The CDR3 reads CSVGQSGSYEQYF. DNA for the CDR3: TGCAGCGTTGGGCAGTCAGGCTCCTACGAGCAGTACTTC.

This clonotype is judged medium-sized. The chain combines TRBV2 with TRBJ1-5; D may be TRBD1 (5 bases). Looked up from germline, CDR1 is SNHLY and CDR2 is FYNNEI. The CDR3 consists of 18 residues. V was trimmed by 2 bases and J by 2 bases, leaving 19 bases between them. CDR3: CASSEHLGLQLGNQPQHF. The CDR3 nucleotides are TGTGCCAGCAGTGAACACCTGGGACTACAATTAGGCAATCAGCCCCAGCATTTT.

V gene TRBV27 combines with J gene TRBJ1-6; 9 bases agree with TRBD1. Trimming cost V 5 bases and J 0 bases; bases outside gene matches: 5. CDR1 is MNHEY and CDR2 is SMNVEV in the germline V gene (reference sequence). This CDR3 spans 17 amino acids. CDR3 DNA: TGTGCCAGCAGTGGACAGGGGACTTTCTCCTATAATTCACCCCTCCACTTT. This gives the protein CASSGQGTFSYNSPLHF.

This clonotype was recorded a few times. The J gene is TRBJ2-5, the V gene TRBV9, with TRBD1 matching over 8 bases. V was pared by 0 bases and J by 1 base, with 5 bases of the junction left unmatched. This CDR3 comprises 16 residues. The germline gives CDR1 SGDLS, CDR2 YYNGEE. The CDR3 DNA is TGTGCCAGCAGCGTAGGTACAGGGGGTCCCCAAGAGACCCAGTACTTC. Translating it yields CASSVGTGGPQETQYF.